One and the same sample provided the 3 T cell receptor beta chains below, sequenced in a study of shared clonotypes between healthy human individuals. The repertoire was sequenced with immunoSEQ multiplex PCR; TCRdb's copy has only in-frame clones and lacks some. The table includes roughly 1 million clones, 75% detected once. Source material: memory CD4+ T cells sorted from blood. As for subset: CD45RA-negative fraction. The receptors come from a young man in good health.

The chain recombines TRBV6-5 with TRBJ2-7; TRBD2 matches 7 bases. Per the germline V gene, CDR1 is MNHEY and CDR2 is SVGAGI. The V segment lost 6 bases and the J segment 6 bases; nucleotides outside the gene matches: 8. The CDR3 covers 13 residues. Here the CDR3 reads CASSPTRTSEQYF. The CDR3 coding sequence is TGTGCCAGCAGCCCGACACGGACTAGCGAGCAGTACTTC.

The V call is TRBV18, the J call TRBJ2-2; TRBD1 matches 7 bases. The germline CDR1 and CDR2 sequences are KGHSH and LQKENI. J lost 3 bases, V lost 5 bases, and 3 bases had no gene match. This CDR3 contains 14 residues. The CDR3 coding sequence is TGTGCCAGCTCAACCGGGACAGACACCGGGGAGCTGTTTTTT. Protein: CASSTGTDTGELFF.

This chain joins TRBV4-2 and TRBJ2-5; D tentatively reads TRBD1 or TRBD2 (5 bases each). The CDR3 spans 14 residues. V lost 1 base, J lost 4 bases, and 10 bases lay in between. The germline V gene encodes CDR1 LGHNA and CDR2 YNFKEQ. CDR3 DNA sequence: TGTGCCAGCAGCCAAGTTGGGACCCTAGAGACCCAGTACTTC. This gives the protein CASSQVGTLETQYF.